This T cell receptor (beta chain) was identified in a study of blood T cell repertoires in COVID-19. The germline CDR1 and CDR2 sequences are SGHRS and YFSETQ. Trimming shortened V by 0 bases and J by 8 bases, and 17 bases separated the two germline ends. This CDR3 spans 16 amino acids. Sequenced by immunoSEQ multiplex PCR; TCRdb stores in-frame clones only, minus some. The repertoire holds about 160,000 clones, with around four fifths as singletons. Sequencing used peripheral blood. The receptor was derived from a woman older than 75 with acute or convalescent COVID-19. V gene TRBV5-1 combines with J gene TRBJ1-4; D is possibly TRBD1 (6 bases). Here the CDR3 DNA reads TGCGCCAGCAGCTTGGGTGATGAGGGGGTAGGGGAAAAACTGTTTTTT. As protein: CASSLGDEGVGEKLFF.